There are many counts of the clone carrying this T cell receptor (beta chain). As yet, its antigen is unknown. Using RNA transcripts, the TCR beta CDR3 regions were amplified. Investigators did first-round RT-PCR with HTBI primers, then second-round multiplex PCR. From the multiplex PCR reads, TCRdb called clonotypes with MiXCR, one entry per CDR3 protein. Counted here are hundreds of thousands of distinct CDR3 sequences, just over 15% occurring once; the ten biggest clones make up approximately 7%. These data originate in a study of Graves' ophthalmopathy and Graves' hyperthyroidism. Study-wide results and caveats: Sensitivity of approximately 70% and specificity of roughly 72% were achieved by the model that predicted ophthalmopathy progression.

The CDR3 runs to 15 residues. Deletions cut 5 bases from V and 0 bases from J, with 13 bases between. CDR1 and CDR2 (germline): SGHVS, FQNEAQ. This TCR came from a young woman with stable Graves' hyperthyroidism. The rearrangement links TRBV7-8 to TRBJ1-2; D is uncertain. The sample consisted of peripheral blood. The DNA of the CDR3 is TGTGCCAGCAGCCCTTATTCCGGCCCTAACTATGGCTACACCTTC. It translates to CASSPYSGPNYGYTF.